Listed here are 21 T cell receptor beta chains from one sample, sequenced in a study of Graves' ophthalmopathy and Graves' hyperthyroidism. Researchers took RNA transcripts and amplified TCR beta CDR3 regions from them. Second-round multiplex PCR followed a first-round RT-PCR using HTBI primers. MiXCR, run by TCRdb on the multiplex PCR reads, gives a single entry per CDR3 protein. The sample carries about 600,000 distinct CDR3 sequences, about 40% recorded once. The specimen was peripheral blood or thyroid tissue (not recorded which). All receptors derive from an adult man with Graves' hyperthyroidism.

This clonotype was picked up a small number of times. This CDR3 reads CASSQAGFAEAFF. The CDR3 region has the DNA TGTGCCAGCAGCCAAGCCGGGTTTGCTGAAGCTTTCTTT. The chain recombines TRBV3-1 with TRBJ1-1; D gene uncertain. Trimming stripped 1 base from V and 6 bases from J, with 9 bases between. The CDR3 has 13 residues. Germline CDR1 reads LGHDT; CDR2 reads YNNKEL (reference sequence).

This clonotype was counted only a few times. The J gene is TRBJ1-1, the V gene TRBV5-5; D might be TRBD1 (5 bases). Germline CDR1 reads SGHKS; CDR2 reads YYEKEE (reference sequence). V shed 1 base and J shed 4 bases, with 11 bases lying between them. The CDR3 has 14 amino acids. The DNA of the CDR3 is TGTGCCAGCAGCTTGTATCCAGGGTCCACTGAAGCTTTCTTT. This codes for CASSLYPGSTEAFF.

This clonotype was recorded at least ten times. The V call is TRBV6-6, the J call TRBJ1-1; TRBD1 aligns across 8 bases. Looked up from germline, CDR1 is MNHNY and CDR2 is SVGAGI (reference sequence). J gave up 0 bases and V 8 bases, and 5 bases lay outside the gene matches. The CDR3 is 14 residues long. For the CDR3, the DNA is TGTGCCAGCGCAAAGACAGGGGTGAACACTGAAGCTTTCTTT. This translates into CASAKTGVNTEAFF.

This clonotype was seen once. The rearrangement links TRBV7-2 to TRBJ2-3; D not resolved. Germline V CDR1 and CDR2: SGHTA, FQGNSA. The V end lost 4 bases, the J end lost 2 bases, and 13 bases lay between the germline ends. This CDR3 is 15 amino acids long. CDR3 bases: TGTGCCAGCAGCTCTACCTCGGTTGCCACAGATACGCAGTATTTT. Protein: CASSSTSVATDTQYF.

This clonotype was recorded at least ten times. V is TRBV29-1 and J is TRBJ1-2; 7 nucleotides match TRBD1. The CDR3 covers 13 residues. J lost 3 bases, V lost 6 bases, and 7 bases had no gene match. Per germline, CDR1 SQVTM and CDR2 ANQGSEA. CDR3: CSVPTGLDYGYTF. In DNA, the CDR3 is TGCAGCGTCCCGACAGGGTTGGACTATGGCTACACCTTC.

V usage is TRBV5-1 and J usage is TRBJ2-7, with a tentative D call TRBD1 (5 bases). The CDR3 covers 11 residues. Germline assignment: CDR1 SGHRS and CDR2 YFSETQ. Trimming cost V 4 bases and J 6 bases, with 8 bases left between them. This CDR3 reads CASSTTGEQYF. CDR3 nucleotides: TGCGCCAGCAGCACCACAGGCGAGCAGTACTTC. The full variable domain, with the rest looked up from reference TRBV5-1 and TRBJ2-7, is KAGVTQTPRYLIKTRGQQVTLSCSPISGHRSVSWYQQTPGQGLQFLFEYFSETQRNKGNFPGRFSGRQFSNSRSEMNVSTLELGDSALYLCASSTTGEQYFGPGTRLTVT.

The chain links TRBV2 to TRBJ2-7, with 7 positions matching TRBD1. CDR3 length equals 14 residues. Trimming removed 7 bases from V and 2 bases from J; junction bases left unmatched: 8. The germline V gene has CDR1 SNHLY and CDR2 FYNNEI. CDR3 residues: CASTQGTLTYEQYF. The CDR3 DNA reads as TGTGCCAGCACACAGGGGACCCTTACCTACGAGCAGTACTTC. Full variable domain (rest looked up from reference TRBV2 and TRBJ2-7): EPEVTQTPSHQVTQMGQEVILRCVPISNHLYFYWYRQILGQKVEFLVSFYNNEISEKSEIFDDQFSVERPDGSNFTLKIRSTKLEDSAMYFCASTQGTLTYEQYFGPGTRLTVT.

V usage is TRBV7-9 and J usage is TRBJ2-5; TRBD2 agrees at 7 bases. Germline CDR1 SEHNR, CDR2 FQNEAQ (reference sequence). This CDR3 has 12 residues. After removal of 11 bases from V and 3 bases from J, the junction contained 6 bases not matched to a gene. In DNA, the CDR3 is TGTGCCGGGCAGGGAGGGGAAGAGACCCAGTACTTC. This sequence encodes CAGQGGEETQYF.

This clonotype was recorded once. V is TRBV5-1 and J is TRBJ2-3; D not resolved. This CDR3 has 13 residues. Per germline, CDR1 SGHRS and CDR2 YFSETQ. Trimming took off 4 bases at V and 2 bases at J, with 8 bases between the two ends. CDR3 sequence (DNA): TGCGCCAGCAGCAGAGACAACACAGATACGCAGTATTTT. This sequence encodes CASSRDNTDTQYF.

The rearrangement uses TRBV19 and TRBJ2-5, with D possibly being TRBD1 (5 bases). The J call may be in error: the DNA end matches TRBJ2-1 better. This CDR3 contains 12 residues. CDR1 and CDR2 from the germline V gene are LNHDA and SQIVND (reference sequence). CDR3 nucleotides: TGTGCCAGTAAGACAACAGGCAATGAGCAGTTCTTC. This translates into CASKTTGNEQFF.

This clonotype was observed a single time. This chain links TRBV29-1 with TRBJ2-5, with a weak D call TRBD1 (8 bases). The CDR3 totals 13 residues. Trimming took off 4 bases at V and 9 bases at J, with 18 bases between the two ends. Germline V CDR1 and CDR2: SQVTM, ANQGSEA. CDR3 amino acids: CSVGTGRDQPQYF. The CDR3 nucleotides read TGCAGCGTTGGGACAGGGAGGGATCAGCCCCAGTACTTC.

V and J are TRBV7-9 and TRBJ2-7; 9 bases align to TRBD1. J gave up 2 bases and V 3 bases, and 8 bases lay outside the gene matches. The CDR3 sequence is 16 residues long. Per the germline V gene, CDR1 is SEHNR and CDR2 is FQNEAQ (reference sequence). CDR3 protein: CASSFKGQGGPYEQYF. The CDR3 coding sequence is TGTGCCAGCAGCTTCAAGGGACAGGGCGGACCCTACGAGCAGTACTTC.

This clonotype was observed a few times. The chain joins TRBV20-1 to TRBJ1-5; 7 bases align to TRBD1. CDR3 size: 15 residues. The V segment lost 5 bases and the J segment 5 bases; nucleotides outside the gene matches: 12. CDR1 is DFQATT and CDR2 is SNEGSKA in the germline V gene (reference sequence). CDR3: CSAQDREGLDQPQHF. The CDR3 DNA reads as TGCAGTGCTCAAGACAGGGAAGGGTTGGATCAGCCCCAGCATTTT.

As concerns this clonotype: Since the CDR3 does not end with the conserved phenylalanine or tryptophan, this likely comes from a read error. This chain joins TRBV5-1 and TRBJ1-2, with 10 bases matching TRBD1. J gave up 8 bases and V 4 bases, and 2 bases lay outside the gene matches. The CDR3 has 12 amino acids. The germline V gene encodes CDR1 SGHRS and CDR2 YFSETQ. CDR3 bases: TGCGCCAGCAGCGGGACAGGGGACGGCTACACCCTC. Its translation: CASSGTGDGYTL.

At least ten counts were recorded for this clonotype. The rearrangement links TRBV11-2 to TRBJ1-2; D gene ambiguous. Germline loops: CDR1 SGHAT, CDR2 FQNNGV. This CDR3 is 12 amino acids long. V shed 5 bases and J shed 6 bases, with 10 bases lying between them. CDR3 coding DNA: TGTGCCAGCAGCCCCAAGGGCGATGGCTACACCTTC. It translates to CASSPKGDGYTF.

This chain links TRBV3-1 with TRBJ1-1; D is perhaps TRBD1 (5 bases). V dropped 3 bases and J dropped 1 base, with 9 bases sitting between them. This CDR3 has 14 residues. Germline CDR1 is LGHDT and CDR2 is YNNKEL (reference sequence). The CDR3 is CASSHGGANTEAFF. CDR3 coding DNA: TGTGCCAGCAGCCACGGCGGGGCGAACACTGAAGCTTTCTTT.

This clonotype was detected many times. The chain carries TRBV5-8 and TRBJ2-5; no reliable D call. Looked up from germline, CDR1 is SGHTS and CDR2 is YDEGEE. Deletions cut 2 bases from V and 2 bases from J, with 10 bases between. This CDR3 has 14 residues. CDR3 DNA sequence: TGTGCCAGCAGCTTAGAGGCGGTTCAAGAGACCCAGTACTTC. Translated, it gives CASSLEAVQETQYF.

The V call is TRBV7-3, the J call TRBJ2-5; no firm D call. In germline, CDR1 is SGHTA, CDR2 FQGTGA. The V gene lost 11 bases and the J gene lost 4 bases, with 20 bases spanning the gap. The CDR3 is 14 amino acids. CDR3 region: CAWSEGAVGETQYF. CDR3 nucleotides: TGTGCCTGGAGTGAAGGTGCGGTGGGAGAGACCCAGTACTTC.

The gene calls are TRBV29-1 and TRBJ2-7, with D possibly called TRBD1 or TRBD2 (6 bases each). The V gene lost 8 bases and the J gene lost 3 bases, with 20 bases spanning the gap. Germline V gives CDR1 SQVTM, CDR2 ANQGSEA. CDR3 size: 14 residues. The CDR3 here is CSWRGVEKFYEQYF. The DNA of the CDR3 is TGCAGCTGGAGGGGGGTTGAGAAGTTCTACGAGCAGTACTTC.

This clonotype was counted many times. CDR3 region: CASSPRVDREQYF. CDR3 coding DNA: TGTGCCAGCAGCCCGCGGGTGGATCGCGAGCAGTACTTC. The chain has TRBV7-6 and TRBJ2-7, with D perhaps matching TRBD2 (5 bases). The V and J ends lost 5 bases and 6 bases respectively, with 14 bases between them. The CDR3 runs 13 residues. From germline, CDR1 is SGHVS and CDR2 FNYEAQ.

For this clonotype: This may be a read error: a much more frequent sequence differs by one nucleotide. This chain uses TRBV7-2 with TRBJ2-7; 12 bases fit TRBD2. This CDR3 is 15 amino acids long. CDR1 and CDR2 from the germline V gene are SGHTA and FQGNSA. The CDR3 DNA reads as TGTGCCAGCAGCTTTGCTAGCGGGAGGGTGTACGGGCAGTACTTC. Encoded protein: CASSFASGRVYGQYF.